This T cell receptor (beta chain) is drawn from a study of graft-versus-host responses after intestinal transplantation. Study at large: Induction using anti-thymocyte globulin, followed by tacrolimus and steroids for two to four years, was given to all recipients.

Produced via immunoSEQ multiplex PCR; TCRdb's table is partial and in-frame only. The data contain about 92,000 clones, 90% to 95% of them singletons. CDR1 SGHAT and CDR2 FQNNGV come from the germline V gene. Trimming pared 4 bases from V and 13 bases from J, leaving 17 bases between. The CDR3 covers 13 residues. On this clone itself: Its antigen is currently unknown.

Study outcomes and limitations: Maximum circulating GvH clone levels tracked with early post-transplant HvG decreases. Some patients had graft-donor T cell macrochimerism. In their allografts, the ratios of graft-versus-host to host-versus-graft T cell clones were high. Recipient marrow showed GvH clones, some seen first in ileum or blood.

The rearrangement uses TRBV11-2 and TRBJ2-4, with D possibly being TRBD2 (7 bases). This receptor was taken from a human donor who received an intestinal transplant. The material sequenced was unstimulated CD8+ T cells sorted from spleen or lymph node cells, taken before intestinal transplant. The CDR3 sequence is CASSSRGGGPQYF. The CDR3 region has the DNA TGTGCCAGCAGCTCCCGGGGCGGGGGCCCACAGTACTTC.